These 18 T cell receptor beta chains were all obtained from the same sample, sequenced in a study of blood T cell repertoires in COVID-19. Sequencing used immunoSEQ multiplex PCR; TCRdb keeps in-frame clones, though not all of them. The repertoire holds roughly 160,000 clones, with 85% to 90% as singletons. Sequencing was performed on peripheral blood. These receptors all come from a woman between 65 and 79 years old with COVID-19, enrolled during active disease.

Only one count was recorded for this clone. This sequence joins TRBV3-1 (or the pseudogene TRBV3-2) and TRBJ2-1, with 8 bases aligning to TRBD2. V dropped 4 bases and J dropped 10; count of bases not matched to a gene: 6. CDR3 length equals 13 residues. Germline-derived CDR1 and CDR2 are LGHDT and YNNKEL (reference sequence). CDR3 amino acids: CASSLHSSGEQFF. The CDR3 coding sequence is TGTGCCAGCAGCCTCCATTCTAGCGGGGAGCAGTTCTTC.

The rearrangement links TRBV10-3 to TRBJ2-2; 7 positions agree with TRBD1. The CDR3 has 24 amino acids. Germline V gene lookup returns CDR1 ENHRY and CDR2 SYGVKD. Germline trimming cut 7 bases from V and 0 bases from J; bases unmatched to any gene: 32. This chain's CDR3 is CAIIRPQGWRSLARQNPNTGELFF. The CDR3 nucleotides read TGTGCCATCATTCGTCCACAGGGGTGGAGGTCTTTAGCCCGTCAAAACCCGAACACCGGGGAGCTGTTTTTT.

The chain joins TRBV13 to TRBJ1-3; the match to TRBD1 covers 8 bases. This CDR3 region has 17 residues. The junction had 13 bases not matched to a gene; V was cut back by 5 bases and J by 4 bases. Germline CDR1 PRHDT, CDR2 FYEKMQ (reference sequence). The DNA of the CDR3 is TGTGCCAGCAGCACTACCCGGACAGGGTGGTCGGGAAACACCATATATTTT. Protein sequence: CASSTTRTGWSGNTIYF.

The chain is built from TRBV5-1 and TRBJ2-3; 7 positions match TRBD2. Germline-derived CDR1 and CDR2 are SGHRS and YFSETQ. V lost 2 bases and J lost 2; bases outside the gene matches: 5. The CDR3 has 15 residues. The CDR3 loop reads CASSLMGGNTDTQYF. CDR3 bases: TGCGCCAGCAGCTTAATGGGAGGGAACACAGATACGCAGTATTTT.

This chain links TRBV19 with TRBJ2-7; D unresolved. CDR1 is LNHDA and CDR2 is SQIVND in the germline V gene (reference sequence). Trimming left V 6 bases short and J 3 bases short, with 12 bases between. The CDR3 length is 13 residues. The CDR3 here is CASSSDGGYEQYF. The CDR3, as DNA: TGTGCCAGTAGCTCAGACGGCGGCTACGAGCAGTACTTC.

The J gene is TRBJ1-2, the V gene TRBV3-1 (or the pseudogene TRBV3-2); 7 bases map to TRBD1. Germline V gene data show CDR1 as LGHDT and CDR2 as YNNKEL (reference sequence). The trim removed 4 bases at V and 4 bases at J, leaving 6 bases unmatched. This CDR3 has 14 residues. Written as DNA, the CDR3 is TGTGCCAGCAGCCGTCCCGGGACAGTCTATGGCTACACCTTC. Translated, it gives CASSRPGTVYGYTF.

The rearrangement links TRBV5-1 to TRBJ1-2; TRBD1 matches 8 bases. V shed 4 bases and J 6 bases; nucleotides not matched to a gene: 8. Germline CDR1 is SGHRS and CDR2 is YFSETQ. The CDR3 covers 14 residues. The CDR3 loop is CASSPGQEVDGYTF. DNA of the CDR3: TGCGCCAGCAGCCCGGGACAGGAGGTCGATGGCTACACCTTC.

This chain joins TRBV25-1 and TRBJ2-7, with 10 bases aligning to TRBD1. V gave up 6 bases and J gave up 3 bases; unmatched junction bases: 17. The V gene's germline CDR1 is MGHDK and CDR2 SYGVNS. This CDR3 has 18 amino acids. CDR3 DNA: TGTGCCAGCAGGCCAGGGTTTTCAAGGACAGGGGGTATCTACGAGCAGTACTTC. This gives the protein CASRPGFSRTGGIYEQYF.

The chain uses TRBV7-8 and TRBJ1-3, with TRBD1 as a possible D gene (5 bases). Between the trimmed V and J ends, which lost 5 bases and 0 bases, there was a span of 17 bases. The germline V gene encodes CDR1 SGHVS and CDR2 FQNEAQ. The CDR3 totals 17 residues. CDR3 DNA: TGTGCCAGCAGCCCAACCCGATCAGGGATCTCTGGAAACACCATATATTTT. It translates to CASSPTRSGISGNTIYF.

This rearrangement joins TRBV19 to TRBJ2-7, with D tentatively TRBD1 (6 bases). Germline assignment: CDR1 LNHDA and CDR2 SQIVND (reference sequence). Trimming shortened V by 5 bases and J by 4 bases, and 18 bases separated the two germline ends. The CDR3 spans 15 residues. CDR3 in amino acids: CASSPPGTPFYEQYF. CDR3 nucleotide sequence: TGTGCCAGTAGTCCTCCCGGGACACCCTTTTACGAGCAGTACTTC.

The genes are TRBV18 and TRBJ2-5; weak D call: TRBD1 (5 bases). With 1 base removed from V and 1 base from J, the gap between germline ends came to 10 bases. Germline V gives CDR1 KGHSH, CDR2 LQKENI. CDR3 length equals 15 residues. The CDR3 protein is CASSPLQGSQETQYF. The CDR3 nucleotides read TGTGCCAGCTCACCACTTCAGGGCAGCCAAGAGACCCAGTACTTC.

The V gene is TRBV30, the J gene TRBJ1-2, with D perhaps TRBD1 (5 bases). V was trimmed by 5 bases and J by 5 bases, leaving 12 bases between them. This CDR3 comprises 12 residues. Per the germline V gene, CDR1 is GTSNPN and CDR2 is SVGIG (reference sequence). CDR3 region: CAWGAGLYGYTF. Written as DNA, the CDR3 is TGTGCCTGGGGGGCGGGGCTTTATGGCTACACCTTC. The entire variable domain, with the rest obtained from reference TRBV30 and TRBJ1-2, is as follows: SQTIHQWPATLVQPVGSPLSLECTVEGTSNPNLYWYRQAAGRGLQLLFYSVGIGQISSEVPQNLSASRPQDRQFILSSKKLLLSDSGFYLCAWGAGLYGYTFGSGTRLTVV.

This chain uses TRBV14 with TRBJ1-1; maybe TRBD1 (5 bases). Germline CDR1 reads SGHDN; CDR2 reads FVKESK. Trimming removed 5 bases from V and 4 bases from J, with 11 bases in between. There are 13 residues in the CDR3. The CDR3 DNA reads as TGTGCCAGCAGCTTAGGGGTTCCCACTGAAGCTTTCTTT. This codes for CASSLGVPTEAFF. The whole variable domain, remainder taken from reference TRBV14 and TRBJ1-1, is EAGVTQFPSHSVIEKGQTVTLRCDPISGHDNLYWYRRVMGKEIKFLLHFVKESKQDESGMPNNRFLAERTGGTYSTLKVQPAELEDSGVYFCASSLGVPTEAFFGQGTRLTVV.

This clone has a single count. V is TRBV11-2 and J is TRBJ1-2; 7 bases fit TRBD1. In germline, CDR1 is SGHAT, CDR2 FQNNGV. The CDR3 extends over 15 amino acids. The V segment lost 4 bases and the J segment 4 bases; nucleotides outside the gene matches: 9. The CDR3 nucleotides are TGTGCCAGCAGCTCCTCCCCAGGGGGTACCTATGGCTACACCTTC. Protein product: CASSSSPGGTYGYTF.

The rearrangement uses TRBV29-1 and TRBJ1-1; possible D gene TRBD1, 5 bases. Trimming pared 6 bases from V and 1 base from J, leaving 15 bases between. Germline CDR1 is SQVTM and CDR2 is ANQGSEA. The CDR3 runs 14 residues. The CDR3: CSVDGAASNTEAFF. DNA of the CDR3: TGCAGCGTCGATGGGGCGGCGTCGAACACTGAAGCTTTCTTT.

This chain links TRBV3-1 (or the pseudogene TRBV3-2) with TRBJ1-4, with D perhaps matching TRBD1 (6 bases). The ends were cut back, 0 bases at V and 3 bases at J, with 11 bases in the middle. The CDR3 runs 16 residues. CDR1 is LGHDT, CDR2 YNNKEL, per germline (reference sequence). The CDR3 DNA follows: TGTGCCAGCAGCCAAGATACGGACAGCTCTAATGAAAAACTGTTTTTT. Its translation: CASSQDTDSSNEKLFF.

The chain is built from TRBV7-2 and TRBJ1-1, with 9 bases fitting TRBD1. J was trimmed by 7 bases and V by 2 bases; bases with no gene match: 8. The CDR3 is made up of 15 amino acids. The germline gives CDR1 SGHTA, CDR2 FQGNSA. DNA of the CDR3: TGTGCCAGCAGCTTATCCTGGACAGGGGAGGGTGAAGCTTTCTTT. This translates into CASSLSWTGEGEAFF.

V gene TRBV3-1 (or the pseudogene TRBV3-2) combines with J gene TRBJ2-1; D is possibly TRBD2 (5 bases). CDR3 length: 13 residues. Trimming cost V 4 bases and J 5 bases, with 9 bases left between them. Germline lookup yields CDR1 LGHDT and CDR2 YNNKEL (reference sequence). In DNA, the CDR3 is TGTGCCAGCAGCCCCCGAGGGAACAATGAGCAGTTCTTC. Translation gives CASSPRGNNEQFF.